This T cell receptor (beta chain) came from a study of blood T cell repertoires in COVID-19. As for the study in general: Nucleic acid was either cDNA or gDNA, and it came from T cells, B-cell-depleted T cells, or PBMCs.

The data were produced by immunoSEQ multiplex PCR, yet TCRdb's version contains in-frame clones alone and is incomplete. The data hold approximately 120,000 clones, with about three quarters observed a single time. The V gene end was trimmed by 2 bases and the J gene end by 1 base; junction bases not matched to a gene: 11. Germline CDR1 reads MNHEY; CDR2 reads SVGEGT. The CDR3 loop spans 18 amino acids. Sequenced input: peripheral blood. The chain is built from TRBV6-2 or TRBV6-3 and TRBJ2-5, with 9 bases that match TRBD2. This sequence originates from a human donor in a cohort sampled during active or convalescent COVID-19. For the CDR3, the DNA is TGTGCCAGCAGTTACAGGCGCAGGGGACTAGCACTCCAAGAGACCCAGTACTTC. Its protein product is CASSYRRRGLALQETQYF.